A selection of T cell receptor beta chains follows, all from one sample in a study of PD-1 blockade in classical Hodgkin lymphoma. TCRdb's copy holds only in-frame clones and misses some; the assay was immunoSEQ multiplex PCR. The table has roughly 86,000 clones, under 85% seen once; the top ten hold about 15%. Sequenced here: peripheral blood mononuclear cells (PBMCs), sampled before the fourth cycle of nivolumab. The receptors were sampled from a human donor with classical Hodgkin lymphoma. CDR3s leave out the opening cysteine and the closing phenylalanine or tryptophan. The order of the fields is CDR3 protein, CDR3 length, J gene, V gene.

CDR3: ASSADRSPFNEQF
length: 13
J: TRBJ2-1
V: TRBV6-5

CDR3: ASSQDWGGRPTGELF
length: 15
J: TRBJ2-2
V: TRBV4-1

CDR3: ASSFQGIHTGELF
length: 13
J: TRBJ2-2
V: TRBV5-6

CDR3: ASSLSPWGQGQYNEQF
length: 16
J: TRBJ2-1
V: TRBV27

CDR3: ASSPGNSNQPQH
length: 12
J: TRBJ1-5
V: TRBV19

CDR3: ASSFIRGGGYT
length: 11
J: TRBJ1-2
V: TRBV5-6

CDR3: ASSRGTSGINEQF
length: 13
J: TRBJ2-1
V: TRBV4-2

CDR3: ASAQGNNSPLH
length: 11
J: TRBJ1-6
V: TRBV25-1

CDR3: ASIEGARSYEQY
length: 12
J: TRBJ2-7
V: TRBV28

CDR3: ASSFGRGWTGELF
length: 13
J: TRBJ2-2
V: TRBV9

CDR3: ASSFYRVERTYGYT
length: 14
J: TRBJ1-2
V: TRBV28

CDR3: ASSPAGDPPNEQF
length: 13
J: TRBJ2-1
V: TRBV4-2

CDR3: ASSLLLAYEQY
length: 11
J: TRBJ2-7
V: TRBV19

CDR3: ASSLKVGQDNEQF
length: 13
J: TRBJ2-1
V: TRBV7-9

CDR3: ASSRDGYGYT
length: 10
J: TRBJ1-2
V: TRBV5-1

CDR3: ASSDSGSSYNEQF
length: 13
J: TRBJ2-1
V: TRBV5-1

CDR3: SVEMATSGASYEQY
length: 14
J: TRBJ2-7
V: TRBV29-1

CDR3: AISDWGVPF
length: 9
J: TRBJ1-1
V: TRBV10-3